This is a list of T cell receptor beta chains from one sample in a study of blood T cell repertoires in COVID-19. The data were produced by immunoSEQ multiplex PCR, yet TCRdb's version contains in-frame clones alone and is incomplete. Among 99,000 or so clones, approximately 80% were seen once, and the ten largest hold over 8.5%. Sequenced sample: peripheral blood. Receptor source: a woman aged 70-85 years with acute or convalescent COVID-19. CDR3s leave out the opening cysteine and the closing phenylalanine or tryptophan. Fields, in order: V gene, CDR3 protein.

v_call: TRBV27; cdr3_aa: ASSWIQTSGHTNEQF
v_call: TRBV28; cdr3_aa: ASRAGGAYGYT
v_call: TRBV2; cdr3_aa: ASNSNYGYT
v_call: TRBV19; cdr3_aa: ASSPPDRGRDQPQH
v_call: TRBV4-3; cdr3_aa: ASSQDLGGTFNAEAF
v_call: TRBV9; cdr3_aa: ASSVEGSSGNTIY
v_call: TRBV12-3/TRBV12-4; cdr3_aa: ASSISSAGELF
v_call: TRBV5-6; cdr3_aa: ASSRTANYGYT
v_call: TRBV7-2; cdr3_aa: ASSLGTGWDSNQPQH
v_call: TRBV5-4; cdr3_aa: ASSPGQGASYEQY
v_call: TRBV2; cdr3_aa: ASSGGLGTSYNEQF
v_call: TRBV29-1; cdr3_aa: SVGPGTGSHEQY
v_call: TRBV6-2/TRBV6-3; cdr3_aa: ASSPLTGGVDTQY
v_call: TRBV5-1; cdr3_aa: ASSLGWNRGFFYGYT
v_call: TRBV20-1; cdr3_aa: SAQDREQY
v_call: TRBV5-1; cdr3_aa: ASSVSTDTQY
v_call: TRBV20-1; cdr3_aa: SASPTGPIQPQH
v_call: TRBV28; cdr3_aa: ASTTSGANVLT
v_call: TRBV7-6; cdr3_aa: ASSYALPSGVSYEQY
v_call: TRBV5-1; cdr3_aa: ASSGLAHNEQF
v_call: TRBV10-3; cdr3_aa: AISERQGTEAF
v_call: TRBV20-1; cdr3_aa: SASWEAGAYNEQF
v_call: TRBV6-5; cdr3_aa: ASSYPGHGELF
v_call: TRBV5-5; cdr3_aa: ASSLIVNTEAF
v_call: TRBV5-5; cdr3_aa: ASSLQGNTNEKLF
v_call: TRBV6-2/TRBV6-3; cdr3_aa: ASSYSPGIPQH
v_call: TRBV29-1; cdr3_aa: SVVDPTVQLLTEAF
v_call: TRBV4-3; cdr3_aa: ASSQGRGGYEQY
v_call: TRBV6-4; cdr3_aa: ASSEEDRVFMNTEAF
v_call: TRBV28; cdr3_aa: ASSWTSGDEQF
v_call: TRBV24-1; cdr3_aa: ATSDLPYRGRGNQPQH
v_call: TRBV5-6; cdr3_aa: ASSLGTGRSEAF
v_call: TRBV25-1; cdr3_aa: ASSDPVVVYGYT
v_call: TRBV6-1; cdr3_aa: ASSEDTGAYNEQF
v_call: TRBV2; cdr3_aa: ASSYWDTSEKAATNEKLF
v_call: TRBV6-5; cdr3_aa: ASSYSVIGVTRGYT
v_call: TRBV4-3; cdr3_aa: ASSQRQGFDPGGELF
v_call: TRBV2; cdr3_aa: ASSPLRGEGGFAAF
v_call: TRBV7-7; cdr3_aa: ASSRDRTNTGELF
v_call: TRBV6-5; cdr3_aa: ASSYGRGTGNTIY
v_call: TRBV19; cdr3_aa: ASSKAGVSYEQY